The present T cell receptor (beta chain) was sequenced within a study of cytomegalovirus exposure and HLA in healthy donors. Study background: From HLA-typed donors, an early data release held roughly 80 million unique TCRs. Study-wide findings and caveats: Immune exposure information comprised only CMV serostatus.

Points on this clone: Its antigen is undetermined.

In the PCR, 60 Vbeta and 13 Jbeta primers were used. TCRdb keeps only in-frame clones here, not all; method: immunoSEQ multiplex PCR. The ten top clones account for about 1.7%, within a sample of 40,000 to 50,000 clones. Trimming stripped 6 bases from V and 3 bases from J, with 23 bases between. The CDR3 length is 17 residues. The germline V gene has CDR1 MDHEN and CDR2 SYDVKM. The source of this sequence is a woman in her twenties or thirties in good health and CMV-seronegative. The material sequenced was PBMCs. The chain couples TRBV28 to TRBJ1-1; D perhaps matches TRBD1 (6 bases). CDR3 in DNA: TGTGCCAGCAGGCTTTCTAGGGGGACCAGATTGGACACTGAAGCTTTCTTT. Translating gives CASRLSRGTRLDTEAFF.